The 30 T cell receptor beta chains below come from one sample, sequenced in a study of blood T cell repertoires in COVID-19. Produced via immunoSEQ multiplex PCR; TCRdb's table is partial and in-frame only. The sample contains roughly 260,000 clones, 88% of which appear only once. Material for sequencing was peripheral blood. The receptors were gathered from a woman aged 40 to 55 who had recovered from COVID-19.

The chain has TRBV7-2 and TRBJ1-3, with 9 nucleotides matching TRBD1. This CDR3 is 15 amino acids long. V lost 5 bases and J lost 4; bases outside the gene matches: 6. Germline loops: CDR1 SGHTA, CDR2 FQGNSA. This chain's CDR3 is CASSAAGTGGNTIYF. DNA for the CDR3: TGTGCCAGCAGCGCCGCCGGGACAGGGGGAAACACCATATATTTT.

This clone was detected a few times. This chain links TRBV9 with TRBJ1-6; D possibly corresponds to TRBD1 (5 bases). This CDR3 is 15 amino acids long. Germline V CDR1 and CDR2: SGDLS, YYNGEE. Trimming removed 2 bases at V and 0 bases at J, with 6 bases between. The CDR3 DNA sequence: TGTGCCAGCAGCGTCGACAGCTCCTATAATTCACCCCTCCACTTT. It yields the protein CASSVDSSYNSPLHF.

This chain joins TRBV6-2 or TRBV6-3 and TRBJ1-5, with D hard to call. This CDR3 has 12 amino acids. The V and J ends lost 4 bases and 5 bases respectively, with 6 bases between them. Looked up from germline, CDR1 is MNHEY and CDR2 is SVGEGT. CDR3 in amino acids: CASSFPYQPQHF. In DNA form, the CDR3 reads TGTGCCAGCAGTTTCCCTTATCAGCCCCAGCATTTT.

This chain joins TRBV19 and TRBJ2-1; 12 nucleotides line up with TRBD2. Germline assignment: CDR1 LNHDA and CDR2 SQIVND (reference sequence). The J segment lost 5 bases and the V segment lost 2 bases, leaving 4 bases of the junction unmatched. This CDR3 has 16 residues. Written as DNA, the CDR3 is TGTGCCAGTAGTATAACGACTAGCGGGGGTCACAATGAGCAGTTCTTC. Its protein product is CASSITTSGGHNEQFF. Full variable domain (missing parts from reference TRBV19 and TRBJ2-1): DGGITQSPKYLFRKEGQNVTLSCEQNLNHDAMYWYRQDPGQGLRLIYYSQIVNDFQKGDIAEGYSVSREKKESFPLTVTSAQKNPTAFYLCASSITTSGGHNEQFFGPGTRLTVL.

CDR3: CASSQGSRGDGYTF. In DNA form, the CDR3 reads TGCGCCAGCAGCCAAGGTTCCAGGGGGGATGGCTACACCTTC. The chain has TRBV4-3 and TRBJ1-2; TRBD1 agrees at 7 bases. CDR1 is LGHNA and CDR2 is YSLEER in the germline V gene. The CDR3 has 14 amino acids. J lost 6 bases, V lost 1 base, and 5 bases had no gene match.

The CDR3 DNA is TGTGCCAGCTCACCTAATCCACCCGAGGCCTGGAACACCGGGGAGCTGTTTTTT. This encodes CASSPNPPEAWNTGELFF. The V gene is TRBV18, the J gene TRBJ2-2, with D hard to call. Germline V lookup: CDR1 KGHSH, CDR2 LQKENI. There are 18 residues in the CDR3. The V end was cut by 3 bases, the J end by 1 base, with 18 bases between.

The chain uses TRBV19 and TRBJ2-1; 7 bases map to TRBD1. The CDR3 has 18 amino acids. V shed 3 bases, J shed 0 bases, and the junction held 11 bases outside the gene matches. Germline-derived CDR1 and CDR2 are LNHDA and SQIVND (reference sequence). The CDR3 DNA is TGTGCCAGTAGTATGAAACAGGGGCTACTCTACTCCTACAATGAGCAGTTCTTC. Its translation is CASSMKQGLLYSYNEQFF. Based on the CDR3 plus reference TRBV19 and TRBJ2-1, the full variable domain is DGGITQSPKYLFRKEGQNVTLSCEQNLNHDAMYWYRQDPGQGLRLIYYSQIVNDFQKGDIAEGYSVSREKKESFPLTVTSAQKNPTAFYLCASSMKQGLLYSYNEQFFGPGTRLTVL.

V gene TRBV7-3 combines with J gene TRBJ2-1; weak D call: TRBD2 (7 bases). CDR1 and CDR2 (germline): SGHTA, FQGTGA. This CDR3 contains 16 residues. The V end was cut by 1 base, the J end by 7 bases, with 17 bases between. DNA for the CDR3: TGTGCCAGCAGCTTAATTGTCTCCGGGGGGCTAAATGAGCAGTTCTTC. It encodes CASSLIVSGGLNEQFF.

The chain has TRBV19 and TRBJ1-6, with D hard to call. The CDR3 spans 14 residues. The V gene's germline CDR1 is LNHDA and CDR2 SQIVND (reference sequence). Deletions cut 5 bases from V and 0 bases from J, with 5 bases between. CDR3 protein: CASSPGSYNSPLHF. CDR3 sequence (DNA): TGTGCCAGTAGTCCGGGCTCCTATAATTCACCCCTCCACTTT.

This clone was observed a handful of times. The genes are TRBV7-8 and TRBJ1-2; perhaps TRBD1 as D (5 bases). The CDR3 sequence is 16 residues long. The germline V gene has CDR1 SGHVS and CDR2 FQNEAQ. The ends were cut back, 1 base at V and 5 bases at J, with 17 bases in the middle. CDR3 residues: CASSLVGGEWGYGYTF. CDR3 DNA sequence: TGTGCCAGCAGCTTAGTCGGAGGGGAGTGGGGGTATGGCTACACCTTC.

The V gene is TRBV7-2, the J gene TRBJ2-3, with 7 bases aligning to TRBD1. CDR3 length: 14 residues. Losses at the gene ends were 5 bases for V and 5 bases for J; bases not matched to a gene: 7. In germline, CDR1 is SGHTA, CDR2 FQGNSA. CDR3 bases: TGTGCCAGCAGCCCCCGAGGGACAGTAGATACGCAGTATTTT. Translation gives CASSPRGTVDTQYF.

This clone was counted once. The chain couples TRBV9 to TRBJ1-4, with 7 bases identical to TRBD1. CDR1 is SGDLS and CDR2 is YYNGEE in the germline V gene. V shed 3 bases and J 3 bases; nucleotides not matched to a gene: 8. This CDR3 contains 16 residues. The CDR3 protein is CASSDREQGANEKLFF. The CDR3 region has the DNA TGTGCCAGCAGCGATCGGGAGCAGGGGGCTAATGAAAAACTGTTTTTT.

This chain connects TRBV6-5 to TRBJ2-7; weak D call: TRBD1 (6 bases). Germline CDR1 is MNHEY and CDR2 is SVGAGI. This CDR3 has 14 amino acids. The V end was cut by 6 bases, the J end by 3 bases, with 15 bases between. This chain's CDR3 is CASRPGQWFYEQYF. The CDR3 DNA sequence: TGTGCCAGCAGACCTGGACAGTGGTTCTACGAGCAGTACTTC.

The chain is built from TRBV19 and TRBJ1-6, with 7 bases that match TRBD1. The ends lost 4 bases at V and 7 bases at J; junction bases unmatched: 4. CDR1 is LNHDA and CDR2 is SQIVND in the germline V gene (reference sequence). This CDR3 comprises 14 residues. CDR3 nucleotide sequence: TGTGCCAGTAGTACACAGGGGACCAATTCACCCCTCCACTTT. Its protein is CASSTQGTNSPLHF.

This chain joins TRBV27 and TRBJ2-7, with 11 bases identical to TRBD1. Germline V gene lookup returns CDR1 MNHEY and CDR2 SMNVEV (reference sequence). The CDR3 covers 16 residues. After removal of 0 bases from V and 5 bases from J, the junction contained 6 bases not matched to a gene. In DNA, the CDR3 is TGTGCCAGCAGTTTATCTCGGACAGGGGGCTTCCACGAGCAGTACTTC. Translation gives CASSLSRTGGFHEQYF.

This clone was counted a few times. CDR3 nucleotides: TGTGCCAGCGCGACCGGGACAGGGTCTGGAAACACCATATATTTT. Its translation: CASATGTGSGNTIYF. The chain employs TRBV3-1 (or the pseudogene TRBV3-2) and TRBJ1-3, with 9 bases identical to TRBD1. J was trimmed by 1 base and V by 8 bases; bases with no gene match: 6. The germline CDR1 and CDR2 sequences are LGHDT and YNNKEL (reference sequence). CDR3 length: 15 amino acids.

This chain joins TRBV11-3 and TRBJ2-1, with TRBD1 identical over 11 bases. CDR3 length equals 15 residues. CDR1 SGHNT and CDR2 YENEEA come from the germline V gene. J gave up 6 bases and V 1 base, and 2 bases lay outside the gene matches. CDR3 in DNA: TGTGCCAGCAGCTTAGGGACAGGGGGCCCCAATGAGCAGTTCTTC. It yields the protein CASSLGTGGPNEQFF.

The chain combines TRBV11-3 with TRBJ1-1, with a tentative D call TRBD1 (5 bases). CDR3 length: 16 residues. V was shortened by 1 base and J by 1 base, with 13 bases between the two germline ends. Germline CDR1 SGHNT, CDR2 YENEEA. Here the CDR3 DNA reads TGTGCCAGCAGCTTAGTTGGGGGGAACAGGAACACTGAAGCTTTCTTT. It yields the protein CASSLVGGNRNTEAFF.

This clone was detected once. The chain combines TRBV30 with TRBJ2-1; 7 nucleotides align to TRBD1. The germline gives CDR1 GTSNPN, CDR2 SVGIG (reference sequence). J lost 7 bases, V lost 2 bases, and 11 bases had no gene match. The CDR3 runs 15 residues. In DNA form, the CDR3 reads TGTGCCTGGAGTATTTCTTCACAGGGGTGGAATGAGCAGTTCTTC. Translating gives CAWSISSQGWNEQFF.

For this clone: This may be a read error: a much more frequent sequence differs by one nucleotide. The V call is TRBV7-2, the J call TRBJ2-5, with 12 bases lining up with TRBD1. The assigned J gene may be wrong: the sequence end matches TRBJ2-7 better. This CDR3 contains 14 residues. Germline V gene sequence: CDR1 SGHTA, CDR2 FQGNSA. Here the CDR3 reads CASSTGTGGREQYF. As DNA, the CDR3 is TGTGCCAGCAGCACCGGGACAGGGGGCCGCGAGCAGTACTTC.

This rearrangement joins TRBV5-1 to TRBJ2-3; TRBD1 aligns across 7 bases. This CDR3 comprises 17 residues. J lost 2 bases, V lost 0 bases, and 9 bases had no gene match. The germline V gene has CDR1 SGHRS and CDR2 YFSETQ. Here the CDR3 reads CASSLGGTVYFTDTQYF. For the CDR3, the DNA is TGCGCCAGCAGCTTGGGAGGGACAGTTTATTTCACAGATACGCAGTATTTT.

J is TRBJ2-1 and V is TRBV7-2, with D tentatively TRBD1 (6 bases). Trimming left V 2 bases short and J 6 bases short, with 11 bases between. CDR3 size: 14 residues. The V gene's germline CDR1 is SGHTA and CDR2 FQGNSA. DNA of the CDR3: TGTGCCAGCAGCTTAATGACAGGTGCCAATGAGCAGTTCTTC. It yields the protein CASSLMTGANEQFF.

The chain has TRBV4-2 and TRBJ2-2; 9 bases fit TRBD1. Germline trimming cut 4 bases from V and 3 bases from J; bases unmatched to any gene: 6. Germline CDR1 LGHNA, CDR2 YNFKEQ. The CDR3 has 16 amino acids. CDR3 sequence (DNA): TGTGCCAGCAGCCGAGGGACAGGGTATGACACCGGGGAGCTGTTTTTT. It translates to CASSRGTGYDTGELFF.

This sequence joins TRBV3-1 (or the pseudogene TRBV3-2) and TRBJ2-7; 9 bases are a match to TRBD1. The CDR3 consists of 14 residues. The trim removed 5 bases at V and 4 bases at J, leaving 6 bases unmatched. The germline CDR1 and CDR2 sequences are LGHDT and YNNKEL (reference sequence). CDR3 region: CASSWAGQGYEQYF. The DNA for the CDR3 is TGTGCCAGCAGCTGGGCGGGACAGGGTTACGAGCAGTACTTC.

The chain couples TRBV2 to TRBJ2-1, with 10 bases fitting TRBD2. J was trimmed by 6 bases and V by 7 bases; bases with no gene match: 15. Germline V CDR1 and CDR2: SNHLY, FYNNEI. This CDR3 region has 17 residues. DNA of the CDR3: TGTGCCAGCATACGGGAGCTAGCGGGGGCCCTAGGCAATGAGCAGTTCTTC. It encodes CASIRELAGALGNEQFF.

There are a few counts of this clone. The V gene is TRBV19, the J gene TRBJ2-3; 11 bases line up with TRBD2. Looked up from germline, CDR1 is LNHDA and CDR2 is SQIVND (reference sequence). V lost 4 bases to trimming and J lost 3 bases; unmatched junction nucleotides: 3. This CDR3 is 15 amino acids long. The CDR3 DNA follows: TGTGCCAGTAGTACATTAGCGGGAGGGACAGATACGCAGTATTTT. It translates to CASSTLAGGTDTQYF.

The chain combines TRBV3-1 (or the pseudogene TRBV3-2) with TRBJ2-3; no reliable D call. Germline V gene lookup returns CDR1 LGHDT and CDR2 YNNKEL (reference sequence). Trimming shortened V by 1 base and J by 0 bases, and 5 bases separated the two germline ends. The CDR3 has 14 residues. CDR3: CASSQGASTDTQYF. In DNA form, the CDR3 reads TGTGCCAGCAGCCAAGGCGCTAGCACAGATACGCAGTATTTT.

This chain uses TRBV27 with TRBJ2-7, with 8 bases aligning to TRBD2. The CDR3 is 16 residues long. Germline V gene lookup returns CDR1 MNHEY and CDR2 SMNVEV (reference sequence). Unmatched junction bases numbered 6, after V lost 2 bases and J lost 0 bases. The CDR3: CASSLGGGRSSYEQYF. CDR3 sequence (DNA): TGTGCCAGCAGTTTAGGCGGGGGGCGGAGCTCCTACGAGCAGTACTTC.

This clone was observed a few times. The chain recombines TRBV28 with TRBJ2-2; D gene uncertain. Germline assignment: CDR1 MDHEN and CDR2 SYDVKM. This CDR3 has 16 residues. Trimming shortened V by 5 bases and J by 6 bases, and 19 bases separated the two germline ends. CDR3: CASSILTSVQAGELFF. CDR3 nucleotides: TGTGCCAGCAGTATCCTGACCTCCGTTCAGGCCGGGGAGCTGTTTTTT.

The chain links TRBV19 to TRBJ2-1; 8 bases are shared with TRBD2. This CDR3 region has 15 residues. Unmatched junction bases numbered 8, after V lost 7 bases and J lost 3 bases. Germline V CDR1 and CDR2: LNHDA, SQIVND (reference sequence). The CDR3 coding sequence is TGTGCCAGTATGGGGACTAGACGAAACTACAATGAGCAGTTCTTC. Protein: CASMGTRRNYNEQFF.